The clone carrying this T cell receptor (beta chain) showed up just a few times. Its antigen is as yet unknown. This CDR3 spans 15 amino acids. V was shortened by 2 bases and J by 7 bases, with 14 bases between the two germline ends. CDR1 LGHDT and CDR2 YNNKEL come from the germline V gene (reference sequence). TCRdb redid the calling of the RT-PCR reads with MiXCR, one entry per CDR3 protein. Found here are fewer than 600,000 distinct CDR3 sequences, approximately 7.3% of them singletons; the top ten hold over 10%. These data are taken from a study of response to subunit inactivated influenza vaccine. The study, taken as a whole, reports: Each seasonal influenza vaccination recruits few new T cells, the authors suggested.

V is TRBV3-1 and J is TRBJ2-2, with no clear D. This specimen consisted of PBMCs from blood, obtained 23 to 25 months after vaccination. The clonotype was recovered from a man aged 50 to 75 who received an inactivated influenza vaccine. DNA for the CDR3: TGTGCCAGCAGCCAATTGCAGCTTATGGTCGGGGAGCTGTTTTTT. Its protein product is CASSQLQLMVGELFF. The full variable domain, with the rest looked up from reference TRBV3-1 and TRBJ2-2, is DTAVSQTPKYLVTQMGNDKSIKCEQNLGHDTMYWYKQDSKKFLKIMFSYNNKELIINETVPNRFSPKSPDKAHLNLHINSLELGDSAVYFCASSQLQLMVGELFFGEGSRLTVL.